This is a list of T cell receptor beta chains from one sample in a study of early T cells in non-severe SARS-CoV-2 infection. TCRdb re-analysed the 5' RACE reads in MiXCR, keeping a single row per CDR3 protein. The sample includes tens of thousands of distinct CDR3 sequences, 8.7% seen only once; the top ten take 3.9%. Sequences were derived from whole blood, sampled at baseline. The receptors come from an adult who was a healthcare worker with PCR-confirmed SARS-CoV-2 infection or an uninfected control (not recorded which). Both conserved end residues are part of each CDR3. Each record gives: clone size, J gene, V gene, D gene, CDR3 DNA, CDR3 protein. D genes are given only for firm matches. The size of a clone is reported for some rows only, either as once, few or many, or as a class for expanded clones.

many TRBJ1-4 TRBV5-5 NA TGTGCCAGCAGCTATTGGGTCCCCGGGGAAACTAATGAAAAACTGTTTTTT CASSYWVPGETNEKLFF
NA TRBJ1-2 TRBV4-1 NA TGCGCCAGCAGCCCAAGGTCTAACTATGGCTACACCTTC CASSPRSNYGYTF
NA TRBJ2-1 TRBV20-1 TRBD2 TGCAGTGCTACCCCGGCGAGGACTAGCGGGACCAGGAGCTCCTACAATGAGCAGTTCTTC CSATPARTSGTRSSYNEQFF
NA TRBJ2-7 TRBV7-9 TRBD1 TGTGCCAGCAGCTACAGCCGGACAGGGGAGGACGAGCAGTACTTC CASSYSRTGEDEQYF
NA TRBJ2-1 TRBV12-3/TRBV12-4 NA TGTGCCAGCAGCCCCGGCGGCGGGCTGGGCAATGAGCAGTTCTTC CASSPGGGLGNEQFF
NA TRBJ2-1 TRBV6-1 NA TGTGCCAGCAAACGGGGTGAGCAGTTCTTC CASKRGEQFF
many TRBJ2-5 TRBV2 TRBD2 TGTGCCAGCAGTGGACTAGCGGGGGGCCAGCAAGAGACCCAGTACTTC CASSGLAGGQQETQYF
many TRBJ2-1 TRBV2 TRBD2 TGTGCCAGCAGTCCTACACTCCCAGGACTAGCGTTTGATGAGCAGTTCTTC CASSPTLPGLAFDEQFF
few TRBJ2-3 TRBV10-3 TRBD2 TGTGCCATCAGTGAGTCGCTAGCGGGAGGGATTAGGACAGATACGCAGTATTTT CAISESLAGGIRTDTQYF
many TRBJ2-1 TRBV5-6 TRBD2 TGTGCCAGCAGCTTGACTAGCGGGGCGAATGAGCAGTTCTTC CASSLTSGANEQFF
NA TRBJ2-1 TRBV6-5 NA TGTGCCAGCAGTTACTCGGGCAGGGGATTAAATGAGCAGTTCTTC CASSYSGRGLNEQFF
many TRBJ2-1 TRBV12-3/TRBV12-4 TRBD1 TGTGCCAGCAGTTTAGCGGGGACAGGGGGCTATAATGAGCAGTTCTTC CASSLAGTGGYNEQFF
NA TRBJ2-5 TRBV7-9 NA TGTGCCAGCACCACGGACTTCTCCAAGACCCAGTACTTC CASTTDFSKTQYF
once TRBJ2-7 TRBV28 NA TGTGCCAGCAGTTTAGCCAGGAGCTCCTACGAGCAGTACTTC CASSLARSSYEQYF
NA TRBJ2-3 TRBV29-1 TRBD2 TGCAGCGTTGCAAGGACTAGCGGGAGTGCAGATACGCAGTATTTT CSVARTSGSADTQYF
NA TRBJ1-1 TRBV11-3 NA TGTGCCAGCAGCTTCGACAGGTTATCGAACACTGAAGCTTTCTTT CASSFDRLSNTEAFF
few TRBJ2-7 TRBV6-6 NA TGTGCCAGCAGCCGGGGTGAGCAGTACTTC CASSRGEQYF
NA TRBJ1-6 TRBV5-5 NA TGTGCCAGCAGTTCGGGGCCAGTTAGCTCCTATAATTCACCCCTCCACTTT CASSSGPVSSYNSPLHF
NA TRBJ2-3 TRBV11-3 TRBD1 TGTGCCAGCAGCAGGGACAGGGGCACAGATACGCAGTATTTT CASSRDRGTDTQYF
NA TRBJ2-7 TRBV10-3 TRBD1 TGTGCCACCAGTTTCGGACAGGGGGTCTACGAGCAGTACTTC CATSFGQGVYEQYF
few TRBJ2-4 TRBV21-1 NA TGTGCCAGCAGCCCTAAAGGGGGCGGGGTGCTAGCCAAAAACATTCAGTACTTC CASSPKGGGVLAKNIQYF
many TRBJ2-7 TRBV7-9 NA TGTGCCAGCAGCCCTGTGGGCCCTCGGACCGCCTACGAGCAGTACTTC CASSPVGPRTAYEQYF
many TRBJ2-2 TRBV2 NA TGTGCCAGCAGTTCAACAGGGAGGTGGAACACCGGGGAGCTGTTTTTT CASSSTGRWNTGELFF
many TRBJ2-2 TRBV20-1 NA TGCAGTGCCATTAGGGGAAAAAACACCGGGGAGCTGTTTTTT CSAIRGKNTGELFF
many TRBJ2-3 TRBV7-9 NA TGTGCCAGCAGCTTAGCAGGGGGCACAGATACGCAGTATTTT CASSLAGGTDTQYF
many TRBJ2-3 TRBV3-1 NA TGTGCCAGCAGCCAAGATCTGAGCTCCGGAACGCAGTATTTT CASSQDLSSGTQYF
many TRBJ1-2 TRBV5-5 NA TGTGCCAGCAGCCAGCAGAAAAACTATGGCTACACCTTC CASSQQKNYGYTF
many TRBJ1-1 TRBV7-3 TRBD1 TGTGCCAGCAGCCGGGACAGAAACACTGAAGCTTTCTTT CASSRDRNTEAFF
many TRBJ1-1 TRBV12-3/TRBV12-4 NA TGTGCCAGCACAACAGGGATTCTCGCTGAAGCTTTCTTT CASTTGILAEAFF
NA TRBJ1-5 TRBV5-1 NA TGCGCCAGCAGCCCAGGGGAATTGAGCAATCAGCCCCAGCATTTT CASSPGELSNQPQHF
NA TRBJ1-2 TRBV18 NA TGTGCCAGCTCACGCCGGGGGAGCTATGGCTACACCTTC CASSRRGSYGYTF
NA TRBJ2-7 TRBV20-1 NA TGCAGTGCAAGGGGGTGGCACTCCTACGAGCAGTACTTC CSARGWHSYEQYF
few TRBJ2-1 TRBV11-2 TRBD1 TGTGCCAGCAGCTCCCGGACAGGTAACAATGAGCAGTTCTTC CASSSRTGNNEQFF
few TRBJ2-1 TRBV20-1 TRBD2 TGCAGTGCTAGACGAACGGGACTAGCGTTTCTTAATGAGCAGTTCTTC CSARRTGLAFLNEQFF
NA TRBJ1-5 TRBV19 TRBD1 TGTGCCAGTAGTGACTACAGGGGTAGCAATCAGCCCCAGCATTTT CASSDYRGSNQPQHF
few TRBJ1-5 TRBV20-1 TRBD1 TGCAGTGCTAGGACAGGGGGCACTCAGCCCCAGCATTTT CSARTGGTQPQHF
NA TRBJ2-5 TRBV7-8 NA TGTGCCAGCACCGTAACAGGGCATGGGCAAGAGACCCAGTACTTC CASTVTGHGQETQYF
NA TRBJ2-3 TRBV11-2 NA TGTGCCAGCCGACAGTTTCTCAACACAGATACGCAGTATTTT CASRQFLNTDTQYF
many TRBJ2-3 TRBV29-1 NA TGCAGCGGCCACGGCCCATATAGCACAGATACGCAGTATTTT CSGHGPYSTDTQYF
few TRBJ2-1 TRBV7-6 NA TGTGCCAGCAGCTCCAAGCCCAGAATGACTCCCTACAATGAGCAGTTCTTC CASSSKPRMTPYNEQFF
NA TRBJ2-3 TRBV20-1 TRBD2 TGCAGTGCTAGAAGCTCGCGGGAGATTACAGATACGCAGTATTTT CSARSSREITDTQYF
NA TRBJ2-2 TRBV28 NA TGTGCCAGCAAGGACGAAACCGGGGAGCTGTTTTTT CASKDETGELFF
many TRBJ1-5 TRBV18 NA TGTGCCAGCTCAGACGGAGGGGTGCAGAATCAGCCCCAGCATTTT CASSDGGVQNQPQHF
few TRBJ2-7 TRBV3-1 NA TGTGCCAGCAGCCAAGGCTGGAGGGGGCTCGGTTTTTACGAGCAGTACTTC CASSQGWRGLGFYEQYF
once TRBJ2-1 TRBV7-3 NA TGTGCCAGCAGCTTCGGACTTAACAATGAGCAGTTCTTC CASSFGLNNEQFF
many TRBJ2-3 TRBV7-9 NA TGTGCCAGCACCCCCGTACAGGGACTCACAGATACGCAGTATTTT CASTPVQGLTDTQYF
few TRBJ2-5 TRBV6-5 TRBD2 TGTGCCAGCAGTCCCCTAGCGGGACTCACTAAACAGTACTTC CASSPLAGLTKQYF
few TRBJ1-3 TRBV6-5 NA TGTGCCAGCAGTTACTCGATGGCGGAGAGCTCTGGAAACACCATATATTTT CASSYSMAESSGNTIYF
few TRBJ1-3 TRBV7-9 TRBD1 TGTGCCAGCAGCCTGGACAGGGCTGGAAACACCATATATTTT CASSLDRAGNTIYF
NA TRBJ1-3 TRBV7-9 NA TGTGCCAGCAGCTACCAGGACTCTGGAAACACCATATATTTT CASSYQDSGNTIYF
few TRBJ2-2 TRBV6-1 TRBD1 TGTGCCAGCCGGGACAGGGGTGTGGCCGGGGAGCTGTTTTTT CASRDRGVAGELFF
few TRBJ2-1 TRBV5-5 NA TGTGCCAGCAGCTTGGTCGATGAGCAGTTCTTC CASSLVDEQFF
NA TRBJ2-3 TRBV28 NA TGTGCCCCCATAAAGGAGATCTCTAGCACAGATACGCAGTATTTT CAPIKEISSTDTQYF
many TRBJ2-7 TRBV5-1 NA TGCGCCAGCAGCCCCCAGGACCTGACCGCCTACGAGCAGTACTTC CASSPQDLTAYEQYF